The 19 T cell receptor beta chains reported below all come from one sample, sequenced in a study of blood T cells in healthy people across ages (dated by TCRdb to the mid-2010s). The library was made by 5' RACE. The sample was run on an Illumina HiSeq 2500. A second roughly 7 to 11 cycle PCR used a sample-barcoded 5' primer and a J-beta primer mix. TCRdb redid the processing of the public reads, applying fastp at Q25 and MiXCR, and retained in-frame beta chains. CDR3 protein sequences are deduplicated, and each keeps its most common genes and DNA. This sample has some 800,000 distinct CDR3 sequences in its table, and around two fifths of those were observed once. About 21% of the sample lies in the top ten. Sequencing was performed on blood. Every receptor here comes from a man aged 55 to 69 in good health.

The chain is built from TRBV11-3 and TRBJ2-2; 8 bases map to TRBD2. The J segment lost 3 bases and the V segment lost 5 bases, leaving 5 bases of the junction unmatched. The CDR3 is 15 amino acids. Germline CDR1 and CDR2: SGHNT and YENEEA. The CDR3 DNA sequence: TGTGCCAGCAGCCCGGGGGGGATTGACACCGGGGAGCTGTTTTTT. It yields the protein CASSPGGIDTGELFF.

This clonotype showed up just a few times. The chain employs TRBV24-1 and TRBJ2-5; D unclear. The J call may be incorrect, as the DNA end agrees better with TRBJ2-7. The CDR3 sequence is 13 residues long. Germline CDR1 reads KGHDR; CDR2 reads SFDVKD. This CDR3 is CATSDSGEGEQYF. In DNA form, the CDR3 reads TGTGCCACCAGTGATTCAGGTGAAGGCGAGCAGTACTTC.

V is TRBV12-3 or TRBV12-4 and J is TRBJ2-4, with 7 bases fitting TRBD1. This CDR3 spans 15 amino acids. The trim removed 3 bases at V and 9 bases at J, leaving 11 bases unmatched. As DNA, the CDR3 is TGTGCCAGCAGTTTCGGGTTTGGGACAGTTAGCATTCAGTACTTC. Translating it yields CASSFGFGTVSIQYF.

This clonotype has more than one count but fewer than ten. This rearrangement joins TRBV20-1 to TRBJ1-1; tentative D call: TRBD1 (6 bases). The V end was cut by 2 bases, the J end by 3 bases, with 10 bases between. CDR3 size: 13 residues. Germline values: CDR1 DFQATT, CDR2 SNEGSKA (reference sequence). CDR3 nucleotide sequence: TGCAGTGCTAGATCGGACAGCTACACTGAAGCTTTCTTT. Translating it yields CSARSDSYTEAFF.

The genes are TRBV6-2 or TRBV6-3 and TRBJ2-3; 9 bases match TRBD2. V trimming: 2 bases; J trimming: 5 bases; junction bases outside the gene matches: 5. There are 15 residues in the CDR3. In germline, CDR1 is MNHEY, CDR2 SVGEGT. The CDR3 reads CASSYGGGALDTQYF. As DNA, the CDR3 is TGTGCCAGCAGTTACGGCGGGGGGGCCTTAGATACGCAGTATTTT.

The chain couples TRBV3-1 to TRBJ2-4, with TRBD1 as a possible D gene (6 bases). Trimming cost V 7 bases and J 13 bases, with 23 bases left between them. Germline CDR1 is LGHDT and CDR2 is YNNKEL (reference sequence). The CDR3 contains 14 residues. CDR3 coding DNA: TGTGCCAGCACCATGGACAGACCCTTCGACAAGCAGTACTTC. Encoded protein: CASTMDRPFDKQYF. Together with reference TRBV3-1 and TRBJ2-4, the CDR3 gives the full variable domain: DTAVSQTPKYLVTQMGNDKSIKCEQNLGHDTMYWYKQDSKKFLKIMFSYNNKELIINETVPNRFSPKSPDKAHLNLHINSLELGDSAVYFCASTMDRPFDKQYFGAGTRLSVL.

This chain connects TRBV6-2 or TRBV6-3 to TRBJ2-2; D gene unclear. The V gene lost 6 bases and the J gene lost 4 bases, with 12 bases spanning the gap. Germline V CDR1 and CDR2: MNHEY, SVGEGT. The CDR3 spans 14 residues. CDR3 sequence (DNA): TGTGCCAGCAGACCAGTTGGTGGCACCGGGGAGCTGTTTTTT. Its protein product is CASRPVGGTGELFF.

The genes are TRBV12-3 or TRBV12-4 and TRBJ1-1; TRBD1 agrees at 8 bases. There are 15 residues in the CDR3. Germline trimming cut 6 bases from V and 1 base from J; bases unmatched to any gene: 7. The CDR3 region has the DNA TGTGCCAGCAGCCATCGACAGGGGCGGAACACTGAAGCTTTCTTT. Protein: CASSHRQGRNTEAFF.

This clonotype was seen at least ten times. The chain is built from TRBV4-1 and TRBJ2-1; D might be TRBD2 (6 bases). Trimming took off 3 bases at V and 6 bases at J, with 21 bases between the two ends. CDR3 length: 17 amino acids. Germline CDR1 and CDR2: MGHRA and YSYEKL. Here the CDR3 DNA reads TGCGCCAGCAGCCACCCGAAGATATCTCGGGGGACCAATGAGCAGTTCTTC. Translating gives CASSHPKISRGTNEQFF.

This clonotype came up a few times. The V and J genes are TRBV6-2 or TRBV6-3 and TRBJ2-7; 7 bases are shared with TRBD1. J was trimmed by 2 bases and V by 7 bases; bases with no gene match: 8. The CDR3 is made up of 14 amino acids. Germline-derived CDR1 and CDR2 are MNHEY and SVGEGT. The CDR3 reads CASTTTQGTYEQYF. The CDR3 DNA follows: TGTGCCAGCACCACCACACAGGGGACCTACGAGCAGTACTTC.

The rearrangement links TRBV6-5 to TRBJ1-6, with 9 bases lining up with TRBD1. The J segment lost 7 bases and the V segment lost 6 bases, leaving 7 bases of the junction unmatched. This CDR3 is built from 15 residues. Germline values: CDR1 MNHEY, CDR2 SVGAGI. The CDR3 coding sequence is TGTGCCAGCAGGGCGGGACAGGGATACAATTCACCCCTCCACTTT. As protein: CASRAGQGYNSPLHF.

This clonotype showed up many times. A read error may be the cause here, since a much bigger clone is one base away. This chain links TRBV7-9 with TRBJ2-5; 9 nucleotides agree with TRBD2. Germline loops: CDR1 SEHNR, CDR2 FQNEAQ (reference sequence). V lost 5 bases to trimming and J lost 1 base; unmatched junction nucleotides: 17. The CDR3 consists of 19 residues. This chain's CDR3 is CASSPFPAGGREAQETQYF. CDR3 in DNA: TGTGCCAGCAGCCCTTTCCCAGCGGGAGGCAGGGAGGCCCAAGAGACCCAGTACTTC. Drawing the rest from reference TRBV7-9 and TRBJ2-5, the complete variable domain is DTGVSQNPRHKITKRGQNVTFRCDPISEHNRLYWYRQTLGQGPEFLTYFQNEAQLEKSRLLSDRFSAERPKGSFSTLEIQRTEQGDSAMYLCASSPFPAGGREAQETQYFGPGTRLLVL.

This clonotype was observed a handful of times. The CDR3 DNA is TGTGCCAGCAGCTTGCCTCCGGGACTAGCGGGGGGCAGCTCCTACAATGAGCAGTTCTTC. Residues: CASSLPPGLAGGSSYNEQFF. This rearrangement joins TRBV7-2 to TRBJ2-1; 15 bases fit TRBD2. Germline V lookup: CDR1 SGHTA, CDR2 FQGNSA. V shed 3 bases, J shed 0 bases, and the junction held 9 bases outside the gene matches. The length of the CDR3 is 20 residues.

This clonotype has ten or more counts. The chain employs TRBV5-5 and TRBJ1-2; possibly TRBD1 for D (6 bases). The V gene lost 4 bases and the J gene lost 4 bases, with 17 bases spanning the gap. The CDR3 contains 15 residues. Germline values: CDR1 SGHKS, CDR2 YYEKEE (reference sequence). In DNA form, the CDR3 reads TGTGCCAGCAGCCCGGCGACAGGATCCCGCTATGGCTACACCTTC. Translation gives CASSPATGSRYGYTF.

This clonotype was seen more than once but under ten times. A much larger clone lies one base from this, so it may be a read error. The chain carries TRBV11-2 and TRBJ2-1; 7 bases are shared with TRBD2. V shed 3 bases and J 10 bases; nucleotides not matched to a gene: 9. From germline, CDR1 is SGHAT and CDR2 FQNNGV. The CDR3 is made up of 14 amino acids. Written as DNA, the CDR3 is TGTGCCAGCAGCTTCAGTCTGGGGGGGAAGGAGCAGTTCTTC. Translated, it gives CASSFSLGGKEQFF. The full variable domain, completed using reference TRBV11-2 and TRBJ2-1, is EAGVAQSPRYKIIEKRQSVAFWCNPISGHATLYWYQQILGQGPKLLIQFQNNGVVDDSQLPKDRFSAERLKGVDSTLKIQPAKLEDSAVYLCASSFSLGGKEQFFGPGTRLTVL.

This chain connects TRBV6-6 to TRBJ1-2; a weak D match, TRBD1 (5 bases). Germline V gene lookup returns CDR1 MNHNY and CDR2 SVGAGI (reference sequence). This CDR3 spans 14 amino acids. V was trimmed by 2 bases and J by 5 bases, leaving 12 bases between them. The CDR3 loop reads CASSYETGRYGYTF. CDR3 nucleotide sequence: TGTGCCAGCAGTTACGAGACGGGGCGATATGGCTACACCTTC.

In its sample, this clonotype was seen a few times. This chain links TRBV3-1 with TRBJ1-6, with D possibly matching TRBD1 (5 bases). The CDR3 loop spans 15 amino acids. V was trimmed by 4 bases and J by 10 bases, leaving 17 bases between them. The germline gives CDR1 LGHDT, CDR2 YNNKEL (reference sequence). The CDR3 DNA reads TGTGCCAGCAGCCCTACGTGGGACGGGTGGTCACCCCTCCACTTT. It specifies CASSPTWDGWSPLHF.

The chain uses TRBV27 and TRBJ2-2; D may be TRBD1 (6 bases). Germline V gives CDR1 MNHEY, CDR2 SMNVEV (reference sequence). Trimming removed 1 base at V and 3 bases at J, with 12 bases between. This CDR3 contains 16 residues. CDR3 sequence: CASSLLDSLYTGELFF. Written as DNA, the CDR3 is TGTGCCAGCAGTTTATTGGACAGTCTATACACCGGGGAGCTGTTTTTT.

This clonotype was recorded many times. The rearrangement links TRBV4-1 to TRBJ2-7; D is tentatively TRBD1 or TRBD2 (5 bases each). This CDR3 is 15 amino acids long. Germline CDR1 is MGHRA and CDR2 is YSYEKL. V lost 8 bases to trimming and J lost 0 bases, with 17 bases between them. In nucleotides, the CDR3 is TGCGCCAGCCCCCCGGGACGGCCGAGCTCCTACGAGCAGTACTTC. It translates to CASPPGRPSSYEQYF.